This entry concerns a single T cell receptor beta chain. Its antigen is unknown. These data are taken from a study of cytomegalovirus exposure and HLA in healthy donors. The CDR3 contains 15 residues. J lost 1 base, V lost 0 bases, and 3 bases had no gene match. Germline CDR1 is SGHRS and CDR2 is YFSETQ. Study-wide results and limits: Reportedly, diagnosis of cytomegalovirus status by the classifier showed high specificity and sensitivity. The listing of 150 to 200 TCR beta chains classed them as cytomegalovirus-associated. Analyses of presence and absence presupposed an approximately uniform sequencing depth across donors.

The primer mix had 60 Vbeta and 13 Jbeta primers. Data came from immunoSEQ multiplex PCR; TCRdb stores just in-frame clones and leaves some out. The repertoire holds some 160,000 clones, with approximately 80% as singletons. The TCR was taken from a woman in her 50s in good health and CMV-seronegative. The V gene is TRBV5-1, the J gene TRBJ1-1, with 7 bases identical to TRBD1. The specimen sequenced was PBMCs. CDR3 nucleotides: TGCGCCAGCAGCTTGGGACAGGGCTGGAACACTGAAGCTTTCTTT. Amino acids: CASSLGQGWNTEAFF.